This T cell receptor (beta chain) emerged from a study of CD8+CD57+ T cells in acquired aplastic anemia. Across the study: Mean yield of DNA from sorted CD4+ and CD8+ cells was 3 to 3.5 ug. An average of approximately 11 million reads for CD4+ cells was obtained from healthy donors. General study results and limits: CD8+ Simpson's diversity in patients was not significantly different from that in controls. Some 31 sequences, all CD8+ CDR3, were shared between patients and controls.

Deletions cut 5 bases from V and 9 bases from J, with 14 bases between. The CDR3 spans 12 residues. CDR1 is ENHRY, CDR2 SYGVKD, per germline. Genomic DNA was employed as the template in profiling TCR beta VDJ and CDR3. TCRdb analysed the reads with MiXCR anew, one entry per CDR3 protein. Among hundreds of thousands of distinct CDR3 sequences listed, 65% to 80% were seen once. This clonotype was picked up one time. The antigen remains unidentified. The V and J genes are TRBV10-3 and TRBJ2-7; D unresolved. The receptor comes from a human donor in good health, serving as a control. Sequenced input: sorted CD4+, CD8+, or CD8+CD57+ T cells (not recorded which) from PBMCs. The CDR3 coding sequence is TGTGCCATCAGTTCTCAGGATTATGGGCAGTACTTC. This encodes CAISSQDYGQYF.